This T cell receptor (beta chain) derives from a study of blood T cell repertoires in COVID-19. Study-level background: Samples came from the United States, Italy and Spain, spanning acute and convalescent COVID-19. Sample material is recorded as cDNA or gDNA derived from T cells, B-cell-depleted T cells, or PBMCs.

Everyone who took part was roughly 18 to 100 years old, and they came from 24 US areas. Methods used by the authors: Reference gene primer amplification in the assay estimated nucleated cell counts. Produced via immunoSEQ multiplex PCR; TCRdb's table is partial and in-frame only. V, J and clone size are taken as reported in that table, and D and trimming were inferred from the DNA itself. The sample holds approximately 130,000 clones; around 83% are singletons and the top ten take over 15%. The V end was cut by 0 bases, the J end by 5 bases, with 9 bases between. CDR3 length equals 13 residues. Germline V gene lookup returns CDR1 SGHRS and CDR2 YFSETQ. This clone has more than one count but fewer than ten.

The sequence derives from a man aged 30 to 45 who had recovered from COVID-19. Sequenced: PBMCs or T cells enriched from blood (not recorded which). The chain employs TRBV5-1 and TRBJ2-7; a possible D gene is TRBD1 (6 bases). CDR3 region: CASSLVQGHEQYV. The CDR3, as DNA: TGCGCCAGCAGCTTGGTACAGGGCCACGAGCAGTACGTC.